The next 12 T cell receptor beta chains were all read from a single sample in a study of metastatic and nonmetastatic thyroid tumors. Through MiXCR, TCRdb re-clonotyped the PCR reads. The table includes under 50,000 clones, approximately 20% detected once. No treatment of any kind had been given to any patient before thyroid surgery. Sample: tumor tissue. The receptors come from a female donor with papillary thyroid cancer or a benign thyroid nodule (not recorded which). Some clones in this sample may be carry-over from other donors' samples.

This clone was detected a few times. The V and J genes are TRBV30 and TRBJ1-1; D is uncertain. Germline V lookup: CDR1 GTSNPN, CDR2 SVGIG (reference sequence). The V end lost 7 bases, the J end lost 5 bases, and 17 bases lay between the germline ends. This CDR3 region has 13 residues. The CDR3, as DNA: TGTGCCTCGAGGGATAAGGGTTGGACTGAAGCTTTCTTT. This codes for CASRDKGWTEAFF.

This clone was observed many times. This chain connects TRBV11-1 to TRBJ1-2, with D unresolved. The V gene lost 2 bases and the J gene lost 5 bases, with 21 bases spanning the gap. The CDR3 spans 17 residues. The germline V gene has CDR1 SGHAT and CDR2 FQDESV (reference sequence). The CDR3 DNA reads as TGTGCCAGCAGCTTATTGGGGAGTCGACTTCTCCTATATGGCTACACCTTC. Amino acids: CASSLLGSRLLLYGYTF.

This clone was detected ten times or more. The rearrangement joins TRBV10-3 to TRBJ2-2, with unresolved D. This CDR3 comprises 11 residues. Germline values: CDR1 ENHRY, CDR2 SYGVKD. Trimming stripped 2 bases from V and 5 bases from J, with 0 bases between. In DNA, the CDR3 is TGTGCCATCAGTGAGACCGGGGAGCTGTTTTTT. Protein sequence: CAISETGELFF.

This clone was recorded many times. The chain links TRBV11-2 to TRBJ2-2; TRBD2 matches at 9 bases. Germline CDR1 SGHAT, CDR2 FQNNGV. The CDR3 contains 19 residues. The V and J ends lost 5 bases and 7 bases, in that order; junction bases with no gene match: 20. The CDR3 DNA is TGTGCCAGCAGCCGCTCATTCGCGACTAGCGGATGGTTTGGCGGGGAGCTGTTTTTT. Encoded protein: CASSRSFATSGWFGGELFF.

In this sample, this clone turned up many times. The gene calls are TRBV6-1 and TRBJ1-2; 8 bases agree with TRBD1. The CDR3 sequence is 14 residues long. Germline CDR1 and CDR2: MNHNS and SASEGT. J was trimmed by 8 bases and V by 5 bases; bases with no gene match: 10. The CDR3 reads CASSFAGGFQGYTF. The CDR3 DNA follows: TGTGCCAGCAGTTTCGCAGGGGGCTTTCAAGGCTACACCTTC.

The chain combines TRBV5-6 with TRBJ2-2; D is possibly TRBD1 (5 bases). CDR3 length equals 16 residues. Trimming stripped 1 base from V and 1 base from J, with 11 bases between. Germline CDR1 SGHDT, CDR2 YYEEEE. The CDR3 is CASSLRGLENTGELFF. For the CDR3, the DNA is TGTGCCAGCAGCTTGAGGGGTTTGGAGAACACCGGGGAGCTGTTTTTT.

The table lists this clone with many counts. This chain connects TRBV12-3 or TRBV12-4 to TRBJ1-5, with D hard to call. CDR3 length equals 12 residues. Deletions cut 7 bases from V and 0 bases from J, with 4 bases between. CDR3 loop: CASTLSNQPQHF. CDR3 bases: TGTGCCAGCACCCTTAGCAATCAGCCCCAGCATTTT.

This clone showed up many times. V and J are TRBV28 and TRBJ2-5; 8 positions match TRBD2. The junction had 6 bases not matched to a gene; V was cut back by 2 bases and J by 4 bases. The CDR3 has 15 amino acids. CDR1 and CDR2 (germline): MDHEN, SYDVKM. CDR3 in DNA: TGTGCCAGCAGTTTACAGCGGGAGCACGGAGAGACCCAGTACTTC. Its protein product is CASSLQREHGETQYF.

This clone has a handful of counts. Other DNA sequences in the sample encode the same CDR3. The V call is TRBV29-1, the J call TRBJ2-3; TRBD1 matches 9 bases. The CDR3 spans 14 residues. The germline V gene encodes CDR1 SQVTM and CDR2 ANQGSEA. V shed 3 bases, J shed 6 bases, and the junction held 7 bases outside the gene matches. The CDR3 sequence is CSVDTGGFVDTQYF. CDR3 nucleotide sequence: TGCAGCGTTGATACAGGGGGCTTTGTGGATACGCAGTATTTT.

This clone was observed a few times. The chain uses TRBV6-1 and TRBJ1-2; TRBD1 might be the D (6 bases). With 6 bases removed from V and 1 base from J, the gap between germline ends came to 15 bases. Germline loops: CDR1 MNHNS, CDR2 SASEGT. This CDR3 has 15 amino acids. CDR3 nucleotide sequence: TGTGCCAGCAGAAGTACAGGGTCGAGTAACTATGGCTACACCTTC. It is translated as CASRSTGSSNYGYTF.

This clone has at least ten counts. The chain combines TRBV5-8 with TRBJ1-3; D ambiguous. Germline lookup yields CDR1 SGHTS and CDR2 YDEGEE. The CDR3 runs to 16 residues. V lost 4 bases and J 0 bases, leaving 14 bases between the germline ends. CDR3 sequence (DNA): TGTGCCAGCAGCGGCCAACAGTTTACCTCTGGAAACACCATATATTTT. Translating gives CASSGQQFTSGNTIYF.

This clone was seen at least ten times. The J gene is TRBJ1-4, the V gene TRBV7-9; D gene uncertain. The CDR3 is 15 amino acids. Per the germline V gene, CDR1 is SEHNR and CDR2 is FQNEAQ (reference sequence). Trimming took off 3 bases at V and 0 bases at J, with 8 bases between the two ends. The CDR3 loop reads CASSFPSTTNEKLFF. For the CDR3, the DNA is TGTGCCAGCAGCTTTCCCTCCACAACTAATGAAAAACTGTTTTTT.